This TCR beta chain was sequenced in a study of T cells in Graves' hyperthyroidism and ophthalmopathy. Findings and limits, study-wide: Peripheral blood also featured most of the thyroid clonotypes expanded above 0.001. Before onset, by a median of approximately 6.2 months, the model predicted ophthalmopathy.

V trimming: 3 bases; J trimming: 7 bases; junction bases outside the gene matches: 2. Germline V lookup: CDR1 SGHAT, CDR2 FQDESV (reference sequence). The CDR3 is 13 residues long. Based on clinical symptoms, serum thyroxine and TRAb, thyroid ultrasound and orbital computed tomography, diagnoses were reached. It was less than 13 ml of fresh peripheral blood that supplied the PBMCs. RNA transcripts gave rise to amplified TCR beta CDR3 regions. During a first-round RT-PCR of the TCR CDR3, the HTBI primer set was used. Via MiXCR, TCRdb re-called the multiplex PCR reads, giving one row per CDR3 protein. The data contain about 290,000 distinct CDR3 sequences, roughly 15% of them seen just once; the ten biggest clones take up roughly 7.7%. This clonotype came up many times. Its antigen is not identified.

The chain uses TRBV11-1 and TRBJ1-2; TRBD1 aligns across 10 bases. The sequence was collected from a woman aged 40 to 50 with Graves' hyperthyroidism. Sequencing was performed on blood. In DNA, the CDR3 is TGTGCCAGCAGCTTGACAGGGGGCGTTGGCTACACCTTC. Translating it yields CASSLTGGVGYTF.